This T cell receptor beta chain was retrieved from a study of cytomegalovirus exposure and HLA in healthy donors. The primer mix had 60 Vbeta and 13 Jbeta primers. The method was immunoSEQ multiplex PCR; TCRdb's version includes in-frame clones alone and lacks a portion of them. This sample has over 45,000 clones; roughly 83% occur once, and the top ten carry 4.3%. The CDR3 loop spans 13 amino acids. The V and J ends lost 6 bases and 4 bases, in that order; junction bases with no gene match: 4. The V gene's germline CDR1 is SEHNR and CDR2 FQNEAQ (reference sequence). This clone was seen once. The chain has TRBV7-9 and TRBJ1-1; TRBD1 matches 8 bases. Sequencing was done on a sample of PBMCs. This TCR derives from a man between 25 and 39 years old in good health and CMV-seronegative. CDR3 DNA sequence: TGTGCCAGCAGGGGCGGACAGGGCACTGAAGCTTTCTTT. As protein: CASRGGQGTEAFF.